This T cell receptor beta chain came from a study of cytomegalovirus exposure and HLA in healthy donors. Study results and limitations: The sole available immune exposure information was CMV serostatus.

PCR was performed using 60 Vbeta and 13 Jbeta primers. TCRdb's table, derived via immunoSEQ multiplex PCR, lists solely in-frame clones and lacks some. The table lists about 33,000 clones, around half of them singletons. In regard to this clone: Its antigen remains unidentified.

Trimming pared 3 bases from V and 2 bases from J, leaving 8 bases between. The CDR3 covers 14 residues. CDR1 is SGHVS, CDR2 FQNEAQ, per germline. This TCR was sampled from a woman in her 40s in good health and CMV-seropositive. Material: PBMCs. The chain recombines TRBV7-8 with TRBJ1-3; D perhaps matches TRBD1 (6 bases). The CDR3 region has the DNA TGTGCCAGCAGCTTCCAGGGGCCTGGAAACACCATATATTTT. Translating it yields CASSFQGPGNTIYF.